The sequence of this T cell receptor (beta chain) was determined in a study of CD8+ T cells in alopecia areata. Study summary: Tofacitinib ran 6 to 18 months, followed by 6 months off drug.

It was cDNA, reverse transcribed from extracted RNA, that served as the sequencing template. Assay used: immunoSEQ multiplex PCR; TCRdb lists only in-frame clones, some missing. The sample holds over 150,000 clones, around 63% seen once. V gave up 3 bases and J gave up 2 bases, with 18 bases separating them. CDR3 length equals 16 residues. Germline V gene data show CDR1 as SQVTM and CDR2 as ANQGSEA. Here the sequenced sample was CD4+ T cells sorted from blood, taken at week 0. This TCR was sampled from a human donor with alopecia areata. This chain uses TRBV29-1 with TRBJ2-3; possibly TRBD1 for D (6 bases). The CDR3 coding sequence is TGCAGCGTTGATACCACTTCGACAGGATTCACAGATACGCAGTATTTT. Its protein is CSVDTTSTGFTDTQYF.